This is a list of T cell receptor beta chains from one sample in a study of cytomegalovirus exposure and HLA in healthy donors. Measured with immunoSEQ multiplex PCR; TCRdb has only the in-frame clones, and not every one. There are tens of thousands of clones in the sample, with 3% to 4% held by the top ten. Sequenced material: PBMCs. Every receptor here comes from a woman between 40 and 55 years old in good health and CMV-seropositive. CDR3s include the opening cysteine and the closing phenylalanine or tryptophan. Each record gives: V gene, CDR3 length, CDR3 protein.

>TRBV30|14
CAWSGADRWSPLHF
>TRBV29-1|14
CSGATSGRTDTQYF
>TRBV7-8|16
CASSPKPGLSAYEQYF
>TRBV9|14
CASSVDSGVGEAFF
>TRBV5-4|15
CASSRDTQTTGELFF
>TRBV6-1|12
CATLRGRETQYF
>TRBV6-5|14
CASSLRTGVDEQYF
>TRBV10-1|13
CASSAQGPNEQYF
>TRBV9|15
CASSVAGGSYNEQFF
>TRBV4-2|13
CASSQLSGDTQYF
>TRBV19|12
CARKGGRYGYTF
>TRBV4-1|15
CASSHPGHGLTEAFF
>TRBV7-9|14
CASSLRQGPNEQFF
>TRBV6-5|15
CASSPVGDRGETQYF
>TRBV5-6|15
CASSIGQAPLYEQYF
>TRBV11-2|14
CASRPSGSGSEQYF
>TRBV28|16
CASSSLAGGPFETQYF
>TRBV5-4|13
CASSNSGTDTQYF
>TRBV18|16
CASSLLSLDGIYEQYF
>TRBV30|15
CAWSARLDRDYGYTF
>TRBV7-9|13
CASSLEQYYEQYF
>TRBV27|13
CASKLDRDYEQYF
>TRBV10-3|14
CAISGINSDTEAFF
>TRBV6-5|15
CASTNRGSNTGELFF
>TRBV6-5|15
CASRPGLAGVYEQYF